This entry lists 18 T cell receptor beta chains sequenced from one sample in a study of breast tumors, draining lymph nodes, adjacent tissues (dated by TCRdb to between 2015 and 2016). The lymph node samples were taken from the axillary draining lymph nodes of breast cancer patients. Libraries came from multiplex PCR. The reads were generated on an Illumina HiSeq 2000. TCRdb reprocessing: public reads trimmed at Q25 with fastp, clones called with MiXCR, in-frame beta chains kept. For every CDR3 protein sequence, its rows merge into one entry that carries the most common genes and DNA. For this sample the table gives approximately 230,000 distinct CDR3 sequences, of which less than 45% were detected only once. Jointly, the top ten make up about 3.3% of the sample. Sequencing was carried out using axillary lymph node tissue. The receptors come from a female donor with breast cancer. Some clones in this sample may be carry-over from other donors' samples.

Ten or more counts support this clonotype. V and J are TRBV6-6 and TRBJ2-1; 7 nucleotides line up with TRBD1. The CDR3 runs 15 residues. J gave up 6 bases and V 0 bases, and 5 bases lay outside the gene matches. In germline, CDR1 is MNHNY, CDR2 SVGAGI (reference sequence). The CDR3 region has the DNA TGTGCCAGCAGTTACTCACAGGGGTCTCTCAATGAGCAGTTCTTC. Translated, it gives CASSYSQGSLNEQFF.

This CDR3 reads CSVVPATGLNTEAFF. CDR3 DNA: TGCAGCGTTGTCCCCGCTACAGGGCTAAACACTGAAGCTTTCTTT. The genes are TRBV29-1 and TRBJ1-1, with D possibly being TRBD1 (6 bases). This CDR3 is 15 amino acids long. Trimming took off 4 bases at V and 2 bases at J, with 17 bases between the two ends. From germline, CDR1 is SQVTM and CDR2 ANQGSEA.

Turning to this clonotype: This clone may be a read error of a much larger clone one base away. The DNA for the CDR3 is TGTGCCAGCAGATGGGGCACGGGCATGTGGTCTGACTATAGCTACACCTTC. The encoded protein is CASRWGTGMWSDYSYTF. The chain recombines TRBV7-9 with TRBJ1-2, with a possible D match to TRBD1 (5 bases). CDR1 SEHNR and CDR2 FQNEAQ come from the germline V gene (reference sequence). This CDR3 has 17 residues.

This clonotype was counted a few times. V usage is TRBV2 and J usage is TRBJ2-5, with 7 bases fitting TRBD2. The CDR3 contains 15 residues. Per the germline V gene, CDR1 is SNHLY and CDR2 is FYNNEI. The junction had 7 bases not matched to a gene; V was cut back by 6 bases and J by 0 bases. The CDR3 loop is CASSLGRGYQETQYF. The DNA for the CDR3 is TGTGCCAGCAGCTTGGGGCGGGGGTACCAAGAGACCCAGTACTTC.

V gene TRBV7-9 combines with J gene TRBJ1-6; D is ambiguous. This CDR3 is 15 amino acids long. Looked up from germline, CDR1 is SEHNR and CDR2 is FQNEAQ (reference sequence). Trimming took off 5 bases at V and 5 bases at J, with 13 bases between the two ends. Here the CDR3 DNA reads TGTGCCAGCAGCCCCCTGCGGGAGAATAATTCACCCCTCCACTTT. It yields the protein CASSPLRENNSPLHF.

This clonotype came up many times. This rearrangement joins TRBV11-2 to TRBJ2-7; no clear D gene. Germline V gene data show CDR1 as SGHAT and CDR2 as FQNNGV. The length of the CDR3 is 14 residues. Trimming took 5 bases from V and 2 from J, leaving 13 bases between them. Written as DNA, the CDR3 is TGTGCCAGCAGCCCCAAGGTGGGCCCCTACGAGCAGTACTTC. It yields the protein CASSPKVGPYEQYF. The complete variable domain, with remaining parts taken from reference TRBV11-2 and TRBJ2-7, reads EAGVAQSPRYKIIEKRQSVAFWCNPISGHATLYWYQQILGQGPKLLIQFQNNGVVDDSQLPKDRFSAERLKGVDSTLKIQPAKLEDSAVYLCASSPKVGPYEQYFGPGTRLTVT.

About this clonotype itself: Its ends do not fully match the called genes, so a read error is possible. The chain's CDR3 is CGADRLGGTDAQYF. The DNA for the CDR3 is TGCGGCGCCGATAGACTAGGAGGTACAGATGCGCAGTATTTT. The chain recombines TRBV29-1 with TRBJ2-3; tentative D call: TRBD2 (6 bases). The CDR3 has 14 amino acids. CDR1 is SQVTM, CDR2 ANQGSEA, per germline.

V and J are TRBV20-1 and TRBJ1-2; 9 positions agree with TRBD1. The CDR3 spans 12 residues. Unmatched junction bases numbered 4, after V lost 4 bases and J lost 7 bases. Germline V gives CDR1 DFQATT, CDR2 SNEGSKA (reference sequence). This CDR3 is CSATDRGLGYTF. The DNA of the CDR3 is TGCAGTGCTACGGACAGGGGACTTGGCTACACCTTC.

Many counts were recorded for this clonotype. The chain carries TRBV6-5 and TRBJ1-5; TRBD1 is a possible D gene (5 bases). Between the trimmed V and J ends, which lost 0 bases and 2 bases, there was a span of 8 bases. From germline, CDR1 is MNHEY and CDR2 SVGAGI. This CDR3 spans 15 amino acids. The CDR3 region is CASSYSGVRNQPQHF. The CDR3, as DNA: TGTGCCAGCAGTTACTCAGGGGTTCGCAATCAGCCCCAGCATTTT.

The chain combines TRBV7-2 with TRBJ1-6; D gene uncertain. Trimming pared 6 bases from V and 8 bases from J, leaving 17 bases between. The germline gives CDR1 SGHTA, CDR2 FQGNSA. The length of the CDR3 is 15 residues. This CDR3 reads CASRGGPGLDSPLHF. The CDR3 bases are TGTGCCAGCAGGGGCGGACCGGGTTTGGATTCACCCCTCCACTTT.

This clonotype has at least ten counts. The J gene is TRBJ2-2, the V gene TRBV15; D ambiguous. Germline V gene data show CDR1 as LNHNV and CDR2 as YYDKDF (reference sequence). The V end lost 0 bases, the J end lost 6 bases, and 11 bases lay between the germline ends. The length of the CDR3 is 15 residues. The CDR3 DNA reads TGTGCCACCAGCAGAGACTTACAGATCCCCGGGGAGCTGTTTTTT. It encodes CATSRDLQIPGELFF.

The genes are TRBV2 and TRBJ2-2; a weak D match, TRBD2 (6 bases). V was shortened by 0 bases and J by 1 base, with 6 bases between the two germline ends. CDR1 SNHLY and CDR2 FYNNEI come from the germline V gene. CDR3 length: 15 residues. DNA for the CDR3: TGTGCCAGCAGTGAAGCGCGGGGGAACACCGGGGAGCTGTTTTTT. This gives the protein CASSEARGNTGELFF. Full variable domain (outside the CDR3, taken from reference TRBV2 and TRBJ2-2): EPEVTQTPSHQVTQMGQEVILRCVPISNHLYFYWYRQILGQKVEFLVSFYNNEISEKSEIFDDQFSVERPDGSNFTLKIRSTKLEDSAMYFCASSEARGNTGELFFGEGSRLTVL.

Ten or more counts support this clonotype. The chain links TRBV20-1 to TRBJ2-5; D is perhaps TRBD1 or TRBD2 (5 bases each). Per germline, CDR1 DFQATT and CDR2 SNEGSKA (reference sequence). V was shortened by 5 bases and J by 2 bases, with 18 bases between the two germline ends. This CDR3 has 15 amino acids. The CDR3 region has the DNA TGCAGTGCTGCTCGGGACGCAGATACGCAAGAGACCCAGTACTTC. It yields the protein CSAARDADTQETQYF.

This clonotype was detected many times. The DNA is omitted, as the CDR3 cannot be located on it reliably, and the CDR3 follows TCRdb's listing. V gene TRBV2 combines with J gene TRBJ1-5; TRBD1, the table's D call, lacks a check against the DNA. Germline V gene data show CDR1 as SNHLY and CDR2 as FYNNEI. The CDR3 has 15 residues if both end residues are counted. The CDR3 loop reads CASSTSGGANQPQHF.

Many counts were recorded for this clonotype. V is TRBV9 and J is TRBJ1-3; TRBD1 is a possible D gene (6 bases). Trimming shortened V by 4 bases and J by 0 bases, and 11 bases separated the two germline ends. Germline loops: CDR1 SGDLS, CDR2 YYNGEE. This CDR3 has 15 residues. CDR3 sequence reads: CASSPRDISGNTIYF. The CDR3, as DNA: TGTGCCAGCAGCCCGCGGGACATCTCTGGAAACACCATATATTTT.

This clonotype was observed many times. The CDR3, as DNA: TGTGCCAGCAGCGAGGCCCGGGGACTGGCGACTAATGAAAAACTGTTTTTT. It yields the protein CASSEARGLATNEKLFF. The chain is built from TRBV9 and TRBJ1-4, with a possible D match to TRBD1 (5 bases). Germline V lookup: CDR1 SGDLS, CDR2 YYNGEE. V gave up 3 bases and J gave up 2 bases, with 17 bases separating them. The CDR3 has 17 residues.

This clonotype showed up just a few times. A much larger clone is a single base away; this may be a read error. The chain uses TRBV6-6 and TRBJ1-3; 7 bases match TRBD1. The V gene's germline CDR1 is MNHNY and CDR2 SVGAGI (reference sequence). The CDR3 consists of 14 residues. The CDR3 nucleotides read TGTGCCGGCAGTTTCGACAGGGCTGGAAACACCATATATTTT. Protein: CAGSFDRAGNTIYF.

This chain connects TRBV10-1 to TRBJ2-3; 11 bases align to TRBD1. Germline V CDR1 and CDR2: WNHNN, SYGVQD (reference sequence). CDR3 length: 16 amino acids. Unmatched junction bases numbered 6, after V lost 4 bases and J lost 3 bases. The CDR3 reads CASSAGTGGGTDTQYF. In nucleotides, the CDR3 is TGCGCCAGCAGTGCCGGGACAGGGGGAGGAACAGATACGCAGTATTTT.